The TCR beta chain described here comes from a study of shared clonotypes between healthy human individuals. The assay used deep level. Original methodology: Filtering of immunoSEQ junctional sequences could not match full-length read filtering. Only in-frame clones appear in the TCRdb table, and some are missing; sequencing was by immunoSEQ multiplex PCR. The V and J calls and clone size come from that table; D and trimming were worked out from the DNA. The data show over 2 million clones, with 85% to 95% seen just once and 0.1% to 0.15% held by the top ten. CDR3 length equals 15 residues. Trimming removed 6 bases at V and 0 bases at J, with 14 bases between. The germline gives CDR1 MDHEN, CDR2 SYDVKM. Memory CD4+ cells were the fraction left after CD45RA+ naive selection.

The chain combines TRBV28 with TRBJ1-2; no clear D. This clonotype was sampled from a man younger than 35 in good health. The sample taken for sequencing was naive CD4+ T cells sorted from blood. Subset noted: CD45RA+ positively selected. CDR3 sequence (DNA): TGTGCCAGCAGCGCGGCGGGGTTTCCTAACTATGGCTACACCTTC. Its translation: CASSAAGFPNYGYTF.